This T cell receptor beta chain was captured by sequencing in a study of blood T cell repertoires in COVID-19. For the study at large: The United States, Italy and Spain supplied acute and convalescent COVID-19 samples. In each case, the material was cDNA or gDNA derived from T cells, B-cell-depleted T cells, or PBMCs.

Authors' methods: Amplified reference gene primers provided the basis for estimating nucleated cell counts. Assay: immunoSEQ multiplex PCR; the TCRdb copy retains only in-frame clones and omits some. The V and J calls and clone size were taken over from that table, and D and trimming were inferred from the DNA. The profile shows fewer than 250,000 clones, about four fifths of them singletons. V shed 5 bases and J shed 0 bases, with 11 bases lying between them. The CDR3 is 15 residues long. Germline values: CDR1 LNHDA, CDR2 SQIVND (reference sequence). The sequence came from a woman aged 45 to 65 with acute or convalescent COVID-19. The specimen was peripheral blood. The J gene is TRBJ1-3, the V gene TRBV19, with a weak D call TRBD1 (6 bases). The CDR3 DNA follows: TGTGCCAGTAGTCGAGACAGGAGCTCTGGAAACACCATATATTTT. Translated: CASSRDRSSGNTIYF. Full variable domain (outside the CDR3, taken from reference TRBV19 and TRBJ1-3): DGGITQSPKYLFRKEGQNVTLSCEQNLNHDAMYWYRQDPGQGLRLIYYSQIVNDFQKGDIAEGYSVSREKKESFPLTVTSAQKNPTAFYLCASSRDRSSGNTIYFGEGSWLTVV.